This is a list of T cell receptor beta chains from one sample in a study of OX40 agonist ivuxolimab in advanced cancers. Method: immunoSEQ multiplex PCR; TCRdb's copy keeps in-frame clones and lacks some. The sample includes more than 70,000 clones, approximately 78% seen only once; the top ten take less than 6%. Sequences were derived from CD4+ or CD8+ T cells sorted from blood, sampled in a trial of the OX40 agonist ivuxolimab. These receptor sequences come from an adult with an advanced solid tumor such as melanoma, head and neck, liver or kidney cancer. CDR3s include the opening cysteine and the closing phenylalanine or tryptophan. The D gene is left open where the match is weak. Size is omitted from some rows. Given values are once, few, many or a class for expanded clones.

>-|TRBV9|TRBJ2-5|TRBD1
TGTGCCAGCAGCGTAGGCACAACAGGGGAGGAGACCCAGTACTTC
CASSVGTTGEETQYF
>-|TRBV11-2|TRBJ1-1|TRBD1
TGTGCCAGCAGCTTAAGGTTCGGGACAGTAAACACTGAAGCTTTCTTT
CASSLRFGTVNTEAFF
>-|TRBV5-1|TRBJ2-2|-
TGCGCCAGCAGCTTGGGAACCACCGGGGAGCTGTTTTTT
CASSLGTTGELFF
>-|TRBV18|TRBJ1-2|TRBD1
TGTGCCAGCTCACCACGGACAGGAGACTATGGCTACACCTTC
CASSPRTGDYGYTF
>-|TRBV9|TRBJ1-2|-
TGTGCCAGCAGCGTAGTTCTTGGTCCAGAACCCATCGATGGCTACACCTTC
CASSVVLGPEPIDGYTF
>-|TRBV27|TRBJ1-4|-
TGTGCCAGCAGGCGTGGCGGGGAAGGTGAAAAACTGTTTTTT
CASRRGGEGEKLFF
>once|TRBV20-1|TRBJ2-7|-
TGCAGTGCTAGGGGACCCGGGCGGCAGTACTTC
CSARGPGRQYF
>-|TRBV7-8|TRBJ1-5|-
TGTGCCAGCAGCCCAACACGGAGTGATCAGCCCCAGCATTTT
CASSPTRSDQPQHF
>-|TRBV5-6|TRBJ1-5|-
TGTGCCAGCAGCTGGGGGGCGGGGGCCCTCAATCAGCCCCAGCATTTT
CASSWGAGALNQPQHF
>-|TRBV21-1|TRBJ2-2|-
TGTGCCAGCAGCCCAGAAGCGGGAGACGTGACCGGGGAGCTGTTTTTT
CASSPEAGDVTGELFF
>-|TRBV5-1|TRBJ2-1|-
TGCGCCAGCAGCTTGGAACTTAGGAATGAGCAGTTCTTC
CASSLELRNEQFF
>few|TRBV15|TRBJ2-3|TRBD2
TGTGCCTCCAGCGGGGGGTACACAGATACGCAGTATTTT
CASSGGYTDTQYF
>-|TRBV27|TRBJ1-4|-
TGTGCCAGCACTCCCCCGAACAGGGATGAAAAACTGTTTTTT
CASTPPNRDEKLFF
>-|TRBV4-3|TRBJ2-3|TRBD1
TGCGCCAGCAGCCAAGAAGCTTTCAGGGGGTGGGTAGATACGCAGTATTTT
CASSQEAFRGWVDTQYF
>few|TRBV4-2|TRBJ2-5|-
TGTGCCAGCAGCCTGGGAGGGGGGGGAGAGACCCAGTACTTC
CASSLGGGGETQYF
>-|TRBV19|TRBJ2-2|TRBD1
TGTGCCAGTAGTAAACCGGGACAGGCCGGGGAGCTGTTTTTT
CASSKPGQAGELFF
>-|TRBV7-8|TRBJ2-1|-
TGTGCCAGCAGCTTAGGGCGGGGACCCTCCTTAAATGAGCAGTTCTTC
CASSLGRGPSLNEQFF
>-|TRBV18|TRBJ2-1|-
TGTGCCAGCTCACCGTCTGAAGGGCAGTTCTTC
CASSPSEGQFF
>-|TRBV5-4|TRBJ1-1|TRBD1
TGTGCCAGCAGGAAACAGGGGGCGAACACTGAAGCTTTCTTT
CASRKQGANTEAFF
>once|TRBV19|TRBJ1-6|TRBD1
TGTGCCAGTAGTCGGGGACAGGACAATTCACCCCTCCACTTT
CASSRGQDNSPLHF
>-|TRBV10-3|TRBJ2-5|TRBD1
TGTGCCGTTTCCGGGGGACAGGGGGAGACCCAGTACTTC
CAVSGGQGETQYF
>-|TRBV29-1|TRBJ1-1|-
TGCAGCGTTGAACCCCACGGAGGGAGGGAAGCTGAAGCTTTCTTT
CSVEPHGGREAEAFF
>once|TRBV18|TRBJ1-2|TRBD1
TGTGCCAGCTCAACCCGGGACAGGGGGCAGGGTTATGGCTACACCTTC
CASSTRDRGQGYGYTF
>once|TRBV2|TRBJ2-1|-
TGTGCCAGCAGTGGCGGAAGCTCCTACAATGAGCAGTTCTTC
CASSGGSSYNEQFF
>few|TRBV5-6|TRBJ1-2|TRBD1
TGTGCCAGCAGCCTCAGACAGGGGGACGGCTACACCTTC
CASSLRQGDGYTF
>few|TRBV18|TRBJ2-1|TRBD1
TGTGCCAGCTCACCAACGGTCTGGCAGGGGGCTGAGGCTGAGCAGTTCTTC
CASSPTVWQGAEAEQFF
>-|TRBV28|TRBJ2-7|-
TGTGCCAGCAGTTCCGGCGGGACTGGGCCCTACGAGCAGTACTTC
CASSSGGTGPYEQYF
>-|TRBV9|TRBJ2-2|-
TGTGCCAGCAGCGTAGTGGGGGGCGGCGGGGAGCTGTTTTTT
CASSVVGGGGELFF
>-|TRBV21-1|TRBJ2-7|-
TGTGCCAGCAGCAAAAAGGGACAGGGTACCGTCGAGCAGTACTTC
CASSKKGQGTVEQYF
>once|TRBV18|TRBJ2-1|-
TGTGCCAGCTCATCAAACCCCCCGGTAGGAGGCGAGCAGTTCTTC
CASSSNPPVGGEQFF
>-|TRBV9|TRBJ2-7|TRBD1
TGTGCCAGCAGCGTAGGGGACAGGAACTACGAGCAGTACTTC
CASSVGDRNYEQYF